The 21 T cell receptor beta chains given below trace back to one sample, sequenced in a study of spatial heterogeneity in lung cancer. TCRdb redid the calling of the 5' RACE reads with MiXCR, one entry per CDR3 protein. The table includes just under 95,000 distinct CDR3 sequences, roughly 12% detected once. Time point specified: sample taken at primary tumor resection. The study sequenced unsorted whole RNA from tumor, nontumor lung or frozen PBMC. The sequenced sample was PBMCs, obtained at surgery. These receptors were obtained from a male donor with early-stage non-small cell lung cancer.

In this sample, this clonotype turned up a few times. The J gene is TRBJ1-5, the V gene TRBV3-1; D uncertain. In germline, CDR1 is LGHDT, CDR2 YNNKEL (reference sequence). V was trimmed by 0 bases and J by 7 bases, leaving 7 bases between them. The CDR3 consists of 13 residues. The DNA for the CDR3 is TGTGCCAGCAGCCAAGATTGGGAACAGCCCCAGCATTTT. It specifies CASSQDWEQPQHF.

This clonotype was recorded at least ten times. The chain uses TRBV7-3 and TRBJ2-3; 7 nucleotides agree with TRBD2. This CDR3 region has 15 residues. Germline CDR1 reads SGHTA; CDR2 reads FQGTGA. With 5 bases clipped from V and 6 bases from J, the junction kept 11 bases outside the gene matches. The CDR3 sequence is CASSPGGRGLDTQYF. The CDR3 DNA follows: TGTGCCAGCAGCCCCGGCGGGAGAGGGTTGGATACGCAGTATTTT.

This clonotype has only a few counts. This sequence joins TRBV3-1 and TRBJ1-2; unclear D gene. V was cut by 1 base and J by 1 base, with 7 bases left in between. The CDR3 length is 14 residues. CDR1 and CDR2 from the germline V gene are LGHDT and YNNKEL (reference sequence). CDR3 sequence (DNA): TGTGCCAGCAGCCAAGGAGGTAGTAACTATGGCTACACCTTC. This translates into CASSQGGSNYGYTF. Variable domain in full (rest from reference TRBV3-1 and TRBJ1-2): DTAVSQTPKYLVTQMGNDKSIKCEQNLGHDTMYWYKQDSKKFLKIMFSYNNKELIINETVPNRFSPKSPDKAHLNLHINSLELGDSAVYFCASSQGGSNYGYTFGSGTRLTVV.

In this sample, this clonotype turned up a few times. The V gene is TRBV29-1, the J gene TRBJ2-4, with a weak D call TRBD1 (6 bases). Trimming pared 4 bases from V and 0 bases from J, leaving 13 bases between. The CDR3 loop spans 15 amino acids. CDR1 and CDR2 from the germline V gene are SQVTM and ANQGSEA. Here the CDR3 reads CSVVSAGVAKNIQYF. CDR3 DNA sequence: TGCAGCGTTGTATCGGCAGGGGTAGCCAAAAACATTCAGTACTTC.

The chain recombines TRBV4-3 with TRBJ2-7; the match to TRBD2 covers 11 bases. The V segment lost 1 base and the J segment 3 bases; nucleotides outside the gene matches: 8. The CDR3 covers 17 residues. CDR1 and CDR2 from the germline V gene are LGHNA and YSLEER. CDR3 in DNA: TGCGCCAGCAGCCAAGGGCTAGCGGGGGGCTCGGACTACGAGCAGTACTTC. Translation: CASSQGLAGGSDYEQYF.

The V and J genes are TRBV7-2 and TRBJ1-5; 7 bases are a match to TRBD1. Unmatched junction bases numbered 4, after V lost 3 bases and J lost 5 bases. This CDR3 has 14 amino acids. In germline, CDR1 is SGHTA, CDR2 FQGNSA. The CDR3 sequence is CASSLSRGDQPQHF. The CDR3 nucleotides are TGTGCCAGCAGCTTGAGCAGGGGGGATCAGCCCCAGCATTTT.

This clonotype was found a few times. The rearrangement joins TRBV28 to TRBJ1-5; D uncertain. The CDR3 consists of 15 residues. In germline, CDR1 is MDHEN, CDR2 SYDVKM. The V gene lost 7 bases and the J gene lost 0 bases, with 13 bases spanning the gap. The CDR3 coding sequence is TGTGCCAGCACTCCTCAGCCCTATAGCAATCAGCCCCAGCATTTT. Protein: CASTPQPYSNQPQHF.

This clonotype was counted only a few times. V is TRBV28 and J is TRBJ2-7; 8 bases align to TRBD2. V lost 4 bases, J lost 3 bases, and 5 bases stayed unmatched. The CDR3 runs to 14 residues. The V gene's germline CDR1 is MDHEN and CDR2 SYDVKM. The chain's CDR3 is CASSSPGTSYEQYF. CDR3 DNA sequence: TGTGCCAGCAGTTCCCCCGGGACTAGCTACGAGCAGTACTTC.

This clonotype has only a few counts. The gene calls are TRBV18 and TRBJ2-7, with D possibly being TRBD1 or TRBD2 (5 bases each). Germline values: CDR1 KGHSH, CDR2 LQKENI. The CDR3 is 14 amino acids. Trimming shortened V by 6 bases and J by 2 bases, and 14 bases separated the two germline ends. In nucleotides, the CDR3 is TGTGCCAGCTCTGGGGGAGTTAGTCCCTACGAGCAGTACTTC. It specifies CASSGGVSPYEQYF.

This clonotype has more than one count but fewer than ten. CDR3: CASSMGQGGQGAAYEQYF. Here the CDR3 DNA reads TGTGCCAGCAGTATGGGACAAGGAGGACAGGGGGCGGCGTACGAGCAGTACTTC. V is TRBV7-9 and J is TRBJ2-7, with 11 positions matching TRBD1. V lost 6 bases and J lost 4; bases outside the gene matches: 17. Germline CDR1 reads SEHNR; CDR2 reads FQNEAQ (reference sequence). The CDR3 extends over 18 amino acids.

The chain combines TRBV18 with TRBJ2-3; 12 nucleotides align to TRBD2. CDR3 length equals 16 residues. The V segment lost 4 bases and the J segment 3 bases; nucleotides outside the gene matches: 5. Germline V gene sequence: CDR1 KGHSH, CDR2 LQKENI. The chain's CDR3 is CASSLRTSGNTDTQYF. In DNA, the CDR3 is TGTGCCAGCTCACTCCGGACTAGCGGGAATACAGATACGCAGTATTTT.

This clonotype has just a few counts. The chain carries TRBV20-1 and TRBJ2-3; D assignment may be TRBD1 or TRBD2 (5 bases each). Germline V CDR1 and CDR2: DFQATT, SNEGSKA (reference sequence). The CDR3 has 13 amino acids. V lost 5 bases and J lost 3, with 12 bases in between. CDR3 nucleotides: TGCAGTGCTGGGGGATGGGCGACAGATACGCAGTATTTT. It is translated as CSAGGWATDTQYF.

This clonotype was observed a few times. The chain links TRBV20-1 to TRBJ1-1, with D hard to call. The V gene's germline CDR1 is DFQATT and CDR2 SNEGSKA (reference sequence). V lost 1 base to trimming and J lost 1 base, with 4 bases between them. This CDR3 contains 12 residues. The CDR3 DNA reads as TGCAGTGCTAGAGGAAAGAACACTGAAGCTTTCTTT. Protein sequence: CSARGKNTEAFF.

This clonotype was seen more than once but under ten times. The chain has TRBV12-3 or TRBV12-4 and TRBJ2-3; maybe TRBD2 (5 bases). The germline V and J ends were trimmed by 3 bases and 2 bases, with 12 bases remaining between them. CDR3 length equals 15 residues. The DNA for the CDR3 is TGTGCCAGCAGTTTGGCCAGCGGCTACACAGATACGCAGTATTTT. Its protein is CASSLASGYTDTQYF.

This clonotype was picked up many times. The J gene is TRBJ2-7, the V gene TRBV29-1, with TRBD2 matching over 10 bases. V lost 2 bases and J lost 4; bases outside the gene matches: 8. Germline CDR1 reads SQVTM; CDR2 reads ANQGSEA. This CDR3 is built from 15 residues. DNA for the CDR3: TGCAGCGTTGAACTAGCGGGAGCGGAGGGTTACGAGCAGTACTTC. This gives the protein CSVELAGAEGYEQYF.

There are many counts of this clonotype. This chain joins TRBV7-2 and TRBJ2-6; D is undetermined. This CDR3 is 14 amino acids long. Looked up from germline, CDR1 is SGHTA and CDR2 is FQGNSA. V shed 5 bases and J shed 4 bases, with 9 bases lying between them. This CDR3 is CASSPRTGANVLTF. CDR3 nucleotide sequence: TGTGCCAGCAGCCCCAGGACCGGGGCCAACGTCCTGACTTTC.

This clonotype was counted only a few times. The chain carries TRBV4-3 and TRBJ1-3; D unresolved. The CDR3 length is 14 residues. V lost 0 bases and J 3 bases, leaving 6 bases between the germline ends. The germline CDR1 and CDR2 sequences are LGHNA and YSLEER. CDR3: CASSQDGVGNTIYF. The CDR3 region has the DNA TGCGCCAGCAGCCAAGATGGGGTTGGAAACACCATATATTTT.

The chain joins TRBV2 to TRBJ2-3; the D gene is possibly TRBD1 (6 bases). Germline CDR1 reads SNHLY; CDR2 reads FYNNEI. The CDR3 runs to 14 residues. V lost 5 bases and J lost 1, with 10 bases in between. CDR3 in DNA: TGTGCCAGCAGTCAGGGACATCGCACAGATACGCAGTATTTT. It specifies CASSQGHRTDTQYF.

The table lists this clonotype with a few counts. The chain joins TRBV7-2 to TRBJ1-4; TRBD1 agrees at 10 bases. Trimming at V came to 3 bases and at J to 8 bases, leaving 6 bases not matched to a gene. CDR3 length equals 15 residues. Germline loops: CDR1 SGHTA, CDR2 FQGNSA. The CDR3 DNA sequence: TGTGCCAGCAGCTTGAGGGACAGGGGTTTGGAAAAACTGTTTTTT. Residues: CASSLRDRGLEKLFF. The whole variable domain, remainder taken from reference TRBV7-2 and TRBJ1-4, is GAGVSQSPSNKVTEKGKDVELRCDPISGHTALYWYRQSLGQGLEFLIYFQGNSAPDKSGLPSDRFSAERTGGSVSTLTIQRTQQEDSAVYLCASSLRDRGLEKLFFGSGTQLSVL.

This clonotype has a handful of counts. The V call is TRBV7-2, the J call TRBJ2-1, with 11 bases matching TRBD2. CDR1 is SGHTA and CDR2 is FQGNSA in the germline V gene. The CDR3 is made up of 17 amino acids. The V segment lost 2 bases and the J segment 7 bases; nucleotides outside the gene matches: 10. The DNA for the CDR3 is TGTGCCAGCAGCTTAAGGCTAGCGGGAGGCCTGGGGAATGAGCAGTTCTTC. This encodes CASSLRLAGGLGNEQFF.

Only a few counts were recorded for this clonotype. The V gene is TRBV14, the J gene TRBJ2-2; maybe TRBD1 (7 bases). The V gene's germline CDR1 is SGHDN and CDR2 FVKESK. This CDR3 has 14 residues. The ends were cut back, 4 bases at V and 5 bases at J, with 11 bases in the middle. The CDR3 here is CASSRDSGTGELFF. The CDR3 nucleotides read TGTGCCAGCAGCCGGGACAGCGGGACCGGGGAGCTGTTTTTT. The full variable domain, rest sourced from reference TRBV14 and TRBJ2-2, is EAGVTQFPSHSVIEKGQTVTLRCDPISGHDNLYWYRRVMGKEIKFLLHFVKESKQDESGMPNNRFLAERTGGTYSTLKVQPAELEDSGVYFCASSRDSGTGELFFGEGSRLTVL.